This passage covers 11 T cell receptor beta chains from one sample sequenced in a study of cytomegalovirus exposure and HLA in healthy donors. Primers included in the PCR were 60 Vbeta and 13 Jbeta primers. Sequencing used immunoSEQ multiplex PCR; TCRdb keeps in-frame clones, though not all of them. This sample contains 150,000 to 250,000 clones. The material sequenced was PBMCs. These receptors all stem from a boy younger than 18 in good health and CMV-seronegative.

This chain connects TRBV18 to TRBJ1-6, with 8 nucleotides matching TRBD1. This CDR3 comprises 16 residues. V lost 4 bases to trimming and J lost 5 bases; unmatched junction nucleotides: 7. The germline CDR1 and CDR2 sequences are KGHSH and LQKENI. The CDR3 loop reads CASSLLTGENNSPLHF. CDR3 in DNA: TGTGCCAGCTCACTTTTGACAGGGGAGAATAATTCACCCCTCCACTTT.

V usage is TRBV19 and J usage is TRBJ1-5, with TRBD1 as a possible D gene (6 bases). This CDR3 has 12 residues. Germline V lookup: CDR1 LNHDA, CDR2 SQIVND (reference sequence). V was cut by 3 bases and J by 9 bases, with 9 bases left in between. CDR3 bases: TGTGCCAGTAGTATCCAGGGGCCGCCCCAGCATTTT. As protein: CASSIQGPPQHF.

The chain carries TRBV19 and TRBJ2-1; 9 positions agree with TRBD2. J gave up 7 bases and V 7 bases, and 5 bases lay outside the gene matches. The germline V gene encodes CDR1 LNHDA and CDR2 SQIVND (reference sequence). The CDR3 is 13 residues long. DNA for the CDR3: TGTGCCAGTAACGCGGGGGGGCAAAATGAGCAGTTCTTC. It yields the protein CASNAGGQNEQFF. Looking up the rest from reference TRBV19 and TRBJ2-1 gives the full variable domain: DGGITQSPKYLFRKEGQNVTLSCEQNLNHDAMYWYRQDPGQGLRLIYYSQIVNDFQKGDIAEGYSVSREKKESFPLTVTSAQKNPTAFYLCASNAGGQNEQFFGPGTRLTVL.

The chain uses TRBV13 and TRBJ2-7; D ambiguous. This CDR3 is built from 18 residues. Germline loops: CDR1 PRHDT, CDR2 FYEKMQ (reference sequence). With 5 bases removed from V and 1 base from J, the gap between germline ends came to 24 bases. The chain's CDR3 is CASSAARQSTLKSYEQYF. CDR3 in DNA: TGTGCCAGCAGCGCCGCCAGGCAATCCACTCTAAAATCCTACGAGCAGTACTTC.

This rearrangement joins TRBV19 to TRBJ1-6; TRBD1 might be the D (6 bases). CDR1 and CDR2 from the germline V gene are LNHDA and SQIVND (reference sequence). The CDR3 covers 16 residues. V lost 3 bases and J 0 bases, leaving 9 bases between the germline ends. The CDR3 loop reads CASSMQGSSYNSPLHF. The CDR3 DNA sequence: TGTGCCAGTAGTATGCAGGGGAGCTCCTATAATTCACCCCTCCACTTT.

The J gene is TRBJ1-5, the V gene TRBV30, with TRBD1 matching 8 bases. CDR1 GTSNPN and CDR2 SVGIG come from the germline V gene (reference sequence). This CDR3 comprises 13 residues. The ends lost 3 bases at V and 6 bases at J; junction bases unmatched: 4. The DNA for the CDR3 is TGTGCCTGGAGGGGACAGGAGGGTCAGCCCCAGCATTTT. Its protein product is CAWRGQEGQPQHF.

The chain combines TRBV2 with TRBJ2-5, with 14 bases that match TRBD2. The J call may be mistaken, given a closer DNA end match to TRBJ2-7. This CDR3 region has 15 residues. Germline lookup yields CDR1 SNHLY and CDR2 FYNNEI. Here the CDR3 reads CASSETSGGAYEQYF. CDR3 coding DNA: TGTGCCAGCAGTGAGACTAGCGGGGGGGCCTACGAGCAGTACTTC.

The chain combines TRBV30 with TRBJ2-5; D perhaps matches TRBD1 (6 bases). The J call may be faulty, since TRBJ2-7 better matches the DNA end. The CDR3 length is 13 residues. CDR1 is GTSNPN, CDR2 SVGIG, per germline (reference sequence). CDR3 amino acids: CAREGGRSYEQYF. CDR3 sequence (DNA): TGTGCCAGAGAAGGGGGACGATCCTACGAGCAGTACTTC.

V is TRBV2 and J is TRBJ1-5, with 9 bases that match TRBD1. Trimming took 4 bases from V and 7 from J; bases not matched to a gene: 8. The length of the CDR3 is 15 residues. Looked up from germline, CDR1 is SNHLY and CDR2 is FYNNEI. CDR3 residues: CASSGDRAGGQPQHF. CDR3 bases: TGTGCCAGCAGTGGGGACAGGGCAGGGGGCCAGCCCCAGCATTTT.

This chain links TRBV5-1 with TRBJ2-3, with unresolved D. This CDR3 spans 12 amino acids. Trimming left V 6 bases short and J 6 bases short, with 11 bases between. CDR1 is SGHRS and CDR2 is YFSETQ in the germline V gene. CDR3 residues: CASTLNQDTQYF. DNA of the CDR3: TGCGCCAGCACACTAAACCAGGATACGCAGTATTTT.

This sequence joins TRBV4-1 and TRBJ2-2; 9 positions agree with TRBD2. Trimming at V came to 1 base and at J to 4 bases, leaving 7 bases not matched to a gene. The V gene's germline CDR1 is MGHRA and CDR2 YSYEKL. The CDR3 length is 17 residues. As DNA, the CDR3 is TGCGCCAGCAGCCAAGGTGTGCGGGGGGGCGTCACCGGGGAGCTGTTTTTT. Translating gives CASSQGVRGGVTGELFF.